The 9 T cell receptor beta chains below come from one sample, sequenced in a study of CD8 T cells in ankylosing spondylitis (dated 2017 in TCRdb). Libraries were built with 5' RACE. Sequencing was performed on an Illumina HiSeq 2500. The public reads were reanalyzed by TCRdb: fastp trimming at Q25, MiXCR alignment, in-frame beta chains only. Rows with a matching CDR3 protein are joined into one entry that keeps the most common DNA and genes. The sample yields 300,000 to 350,000 distinct CDR3 sequences; more than 20% were counted once. 3.5% of the sample is taken by the ten largest. Input material: blood, either unsorted or a sorted T cell fraction (not recorded which). The source is a female donor with ankylosing spondylitis or in good health (not recorded which).

This rearrangement joins TRBV4-3 to TRBJ2-3, with D perhaps TRBD2 (6 bases). The CDR3 runs to 17 residues. V dropped 1 base and J dropped 2 bases, with 16 bases sitting between them. The V gene's germline CDR1 is LGHNA and CDR2 YSLEER. Here the CDR3 reads CASSQGGGSGTTDTQYF. The CDR3 coding sequence is TGCGCCAGCAGCCAAGGTGGTGGTAGCGGAACCACAGATACGCAGTATTTT.

This clonotype was found a few times. The chain employs TRBV6-2 or TRBV6-3 and TRBJ2-7; no definite D call. This CDR3 region has 12 residues. The V end lost 2 bases, the J end lost 5 bases, and 7 bases lay between the germline ends. Germline-derived CDR1 and CDR2 are MNHEY and SVGEGT. The CDR3 loop is CASSYVWDEQYF. Written as DNA, the CDR3 is TGTGCCAGCAGTTACGTCTGGGACGAGCAGTACTTC.

This clonotype occurred many times. This chain links TRBV7-2 with TRBJ2-1, with TRBD1 matching over 7 bases. V lost 5 bases, J lost 4 bases, and 2 bases stayed unmatched. Germline CDR1 and CDR2: SGHTA and FQGNSA. CDR3 length equals 13 residues. CDR3 residues: CASSPGQYNEQFF. CDR3 coding DNA: TGTGCCAGCAGCCCGGGACAGTACAATGAGCAGTTCTTC.

The rearrangement joins TRBV5-6 to TRBJ1-5, with TRBD1 matching over 8 bases. The germline gives CDR1 SGHDT, CDR2 YYEEEE. The CDR3 totals 16 residues. Unmatched junction bases numbered 10, after V lost 2 bases and J lost 6 bases. As DNA, the CDR3 is TGTGCCAGCAGCTTCTTCTCCGGGACAGGACCTCAGCCCCAGCATTTT. As protein: CASSFFSGTGPQPQHF.

This chain joins TRBV3-1 and TRBJ2-2; D gene unclear. With 2 bases removed from V and 1 base from J, the gap between germline ends came to 5 bases. This CDR3 region has 14 residues. Germline CDR1 LGHDT, CDR2 YNNKEL (reference sequence). In DNA, the CDR3 is TGTGCCAGCAGCCAATTAAGGAACACCGGGGAGCTGTTTTTT. Residues: CASSQLRNTGELFF.

The chain employs TRBV6-6 and TRBJ2-3; no definite D call. V shed 6 bases and J shed 2 bases, with 9 bases lying between them. The CDR3 sequence is 13 residues long. The V gene's germline CDR1 is MNHNY and CDR2 SVGAGI (reference sequence). The CDR3 bases are TGTGCCAGCAGGAGAGACCACACAGATACGCAGTATTTT. Translation gives CASRRDHTDTQYF.

This clonotype has just a few counts. The V and J genes are TRBV6-1 and TRBJ1-1; D unclear. Germline V CDR1 and CDR2: MNHNS, SASEGT. The CDR3 is made up of 13 amino acids. Trimming removed 7 bases from V and 1 base from J, with 10 bases in between. CDR3 loop: CASTEITNTEAFF. The CDR3 DNA reads as TGTGCCAGCACCGAGATCACGAACACTGAAGCTTTCTTT.

The J gene is TRBJ1-2, the V gene TRBV9, with 10 bases aligning to TRBD1. Germline CDR1 reads SGDLS; CDR2 reads YYNGEE. The CDR3 is 17 amino acids. V lost 3 bases to trimming and J lost 4 bases; unmatched junction nucleotides: 12. The CDR3 DNA sequence: TGTGCCAGCAGCGGATCCCCGGGACAGGGGCGCGGCTATGGCTACACCTTC. Protein: CASSGSPGQGRGYGYTF.

V usage is TRBV15 and J usage is TRBJ1-1; no clear D gene. V was clipped by 1 base and J by 5 bases, with 2 bases between them. Germline V gene lookup returns CDR1 LNHNV and CDR2 YYDKDF (reference sequence). This CDR3 comprises 11 residues. CDR3 residues: CATSRVTEAFF. CDR3 sequence (DNA): TGTGCCACCAGCAGAGTTACTGAAGCTTTCTTT.